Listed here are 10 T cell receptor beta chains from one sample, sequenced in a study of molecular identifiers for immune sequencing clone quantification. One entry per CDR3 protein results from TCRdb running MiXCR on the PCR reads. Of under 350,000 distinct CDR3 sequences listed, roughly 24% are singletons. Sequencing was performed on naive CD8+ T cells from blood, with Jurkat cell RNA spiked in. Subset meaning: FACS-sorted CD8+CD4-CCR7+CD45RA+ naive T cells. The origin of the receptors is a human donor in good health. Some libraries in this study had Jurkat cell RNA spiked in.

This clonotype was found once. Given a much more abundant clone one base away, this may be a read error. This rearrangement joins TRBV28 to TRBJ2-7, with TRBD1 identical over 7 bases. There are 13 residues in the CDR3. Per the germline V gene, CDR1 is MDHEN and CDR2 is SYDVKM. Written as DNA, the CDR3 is TGTGCCTGCAGTTCACGACAGGGCGGCGAGCAGTACTTC. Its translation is CACSSRQGGEQYF.

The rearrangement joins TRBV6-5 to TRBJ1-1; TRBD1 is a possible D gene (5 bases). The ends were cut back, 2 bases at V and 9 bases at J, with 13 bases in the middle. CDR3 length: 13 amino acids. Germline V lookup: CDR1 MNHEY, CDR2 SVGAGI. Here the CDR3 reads CASSYGRGAKAFF. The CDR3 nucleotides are TGTGCCAGCAGTTACGGTAGGGGAGCTAAAGCTTTCTTT.

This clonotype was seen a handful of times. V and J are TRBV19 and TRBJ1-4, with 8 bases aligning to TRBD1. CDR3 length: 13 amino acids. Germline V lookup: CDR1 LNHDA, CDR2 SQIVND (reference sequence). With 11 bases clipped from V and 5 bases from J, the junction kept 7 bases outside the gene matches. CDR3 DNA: TGTGCCTGTTTGGACAGGGTGAATGAAAAACTGTTTTTT. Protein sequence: CACLDRVNEKLFF.

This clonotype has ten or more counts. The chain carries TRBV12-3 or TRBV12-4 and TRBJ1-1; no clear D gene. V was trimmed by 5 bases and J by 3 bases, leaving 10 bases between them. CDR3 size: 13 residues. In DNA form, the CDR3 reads TGTGCCAGCAGTCCCGGAGTGTACACTGAAGCTTTCTTT. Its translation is CASSPGVYTEAFF.

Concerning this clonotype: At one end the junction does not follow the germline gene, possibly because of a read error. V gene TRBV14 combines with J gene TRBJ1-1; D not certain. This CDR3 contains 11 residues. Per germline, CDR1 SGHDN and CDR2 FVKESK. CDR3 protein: CAISFGAEAFF. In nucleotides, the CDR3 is TGTGCCATCAGCTTCGGCGCTGAAGCTTTCTTT. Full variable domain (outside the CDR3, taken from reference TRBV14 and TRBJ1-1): EAGVTQFPSHSVIEKGQTVTLRCDPISGHDNLYWYRRVMGKEIKFLLHFVKESKQDESGMPNNRFLAERTGGTYSTLKVQPAELEDSGVYFCAISFGAEAFFGQGTRLTVV.

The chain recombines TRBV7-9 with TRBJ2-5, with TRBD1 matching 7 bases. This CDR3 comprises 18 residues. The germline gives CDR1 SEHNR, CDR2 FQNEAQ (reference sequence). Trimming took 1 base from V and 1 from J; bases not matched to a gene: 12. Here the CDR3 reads CASSLEVLPGTAQETQYF. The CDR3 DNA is TGTGCCAGCAGCTTAGAGGTTTTGCCCGGGACAGCCCAAGAGACCCAGTACTTC.

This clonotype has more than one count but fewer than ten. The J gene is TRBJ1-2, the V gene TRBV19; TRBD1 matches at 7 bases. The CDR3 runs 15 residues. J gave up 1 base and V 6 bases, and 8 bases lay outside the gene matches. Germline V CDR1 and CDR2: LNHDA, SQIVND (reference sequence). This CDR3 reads CASSETGISNYGYTF. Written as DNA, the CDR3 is TGTGCCAGTAGCGAGACAGGGATCAGTAACTATGGCTACACCTTC.

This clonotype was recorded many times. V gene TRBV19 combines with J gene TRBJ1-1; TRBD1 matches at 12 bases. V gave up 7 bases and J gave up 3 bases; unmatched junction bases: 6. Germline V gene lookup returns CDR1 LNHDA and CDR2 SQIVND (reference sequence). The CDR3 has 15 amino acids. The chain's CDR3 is CASTPGQGADTEAFF. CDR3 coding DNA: TGTGCCAGTACCCCGGGACAGGGGGCCGACACTGAAGCTTTCTTT. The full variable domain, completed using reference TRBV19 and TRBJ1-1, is DGGITQSPKYLFRKEGQNVTLSCEQNLNHDAMYWYRQDPGQGLRLIYYSQIVNDFQKGDIAEGYSVSREKKESFPLTVTSAQKNPTAFYLCASTPGQGADTEAFFGQGTRLTVV.

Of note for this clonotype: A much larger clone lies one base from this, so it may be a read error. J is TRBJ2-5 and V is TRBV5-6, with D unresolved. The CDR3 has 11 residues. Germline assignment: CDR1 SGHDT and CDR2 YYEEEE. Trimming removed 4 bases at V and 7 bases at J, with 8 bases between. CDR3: CASSAEGTQYF. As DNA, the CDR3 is TGTGCCAGCAGCGCGGAAGGGACCCAGTACTTC.

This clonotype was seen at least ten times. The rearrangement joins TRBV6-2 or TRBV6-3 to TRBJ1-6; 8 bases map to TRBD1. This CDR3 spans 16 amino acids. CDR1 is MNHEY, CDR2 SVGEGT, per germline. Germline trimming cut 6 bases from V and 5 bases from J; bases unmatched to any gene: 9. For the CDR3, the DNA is TGTGCCAGCAGGACGCAAGACAGGGGTAATAATTCACCCCTCCACTTT. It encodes CASRTQDRGNNSPLHF.